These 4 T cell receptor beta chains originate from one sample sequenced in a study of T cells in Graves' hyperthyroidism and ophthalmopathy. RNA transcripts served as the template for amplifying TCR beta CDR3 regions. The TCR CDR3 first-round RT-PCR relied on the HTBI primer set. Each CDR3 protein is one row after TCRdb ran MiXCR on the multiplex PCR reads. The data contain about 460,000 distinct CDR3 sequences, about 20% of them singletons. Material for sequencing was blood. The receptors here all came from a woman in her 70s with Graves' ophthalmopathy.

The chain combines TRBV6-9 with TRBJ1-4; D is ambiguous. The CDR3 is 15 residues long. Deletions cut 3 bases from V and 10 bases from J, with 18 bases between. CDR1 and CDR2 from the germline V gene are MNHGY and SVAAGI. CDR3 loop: CASSYPADLKGKLFF. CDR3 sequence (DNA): TGTGCCAGCAGTTACCCGGCAGATCTTAAGGGAAAACTGTTTTTT.

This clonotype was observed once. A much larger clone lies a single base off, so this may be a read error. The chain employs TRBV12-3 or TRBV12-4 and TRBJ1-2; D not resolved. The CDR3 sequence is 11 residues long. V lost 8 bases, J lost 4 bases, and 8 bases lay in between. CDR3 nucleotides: TGTGCCAGCGGTTATAGCTATGGCTACACCTTC. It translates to CASGYSYGYTF.

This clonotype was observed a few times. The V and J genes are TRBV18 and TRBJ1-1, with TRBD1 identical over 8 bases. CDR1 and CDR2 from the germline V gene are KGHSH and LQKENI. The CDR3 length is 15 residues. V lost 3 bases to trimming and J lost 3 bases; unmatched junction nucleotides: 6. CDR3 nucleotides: TGTGCCAGCTCACCGTCCTCAGGGGGCTACACTGAAGCTTTCTTT. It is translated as CASSPSSGGYTEAFF.

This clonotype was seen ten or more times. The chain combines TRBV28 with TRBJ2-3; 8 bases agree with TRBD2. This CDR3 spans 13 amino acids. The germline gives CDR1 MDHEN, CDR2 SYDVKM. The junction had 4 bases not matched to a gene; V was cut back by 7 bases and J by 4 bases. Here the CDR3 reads CASTSGGADTQYF. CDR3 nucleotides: TGTGCCAGCACCTCGGGAGGGGCAGATACGCAGTATTTT.